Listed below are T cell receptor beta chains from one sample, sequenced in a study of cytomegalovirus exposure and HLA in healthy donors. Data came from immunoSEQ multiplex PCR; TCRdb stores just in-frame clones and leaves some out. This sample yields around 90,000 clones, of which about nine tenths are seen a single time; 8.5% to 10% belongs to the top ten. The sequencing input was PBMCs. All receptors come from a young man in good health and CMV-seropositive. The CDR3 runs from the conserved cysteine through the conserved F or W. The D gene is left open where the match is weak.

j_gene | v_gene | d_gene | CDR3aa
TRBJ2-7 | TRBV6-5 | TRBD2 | CASSPLAGGPYEQYF
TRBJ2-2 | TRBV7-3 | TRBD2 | CASSLIPGLAENTGELFF
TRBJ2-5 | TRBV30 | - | CAWSLRGRGVETQYF
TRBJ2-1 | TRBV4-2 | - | CASSQEQASGDEQFF
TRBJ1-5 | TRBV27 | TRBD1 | CASSLTGQGAGNQPQHF
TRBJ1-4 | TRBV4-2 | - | CASSQDPGKLFF
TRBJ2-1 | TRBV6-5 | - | CASHRYNEQFF
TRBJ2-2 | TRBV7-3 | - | CASSLTKSNTGELFF
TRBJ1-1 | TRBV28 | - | CASSLGGEHTEAFF
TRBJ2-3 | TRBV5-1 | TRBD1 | CASSLTGQGFADTQYF